This T cell receptor beta chain was observed in a study of blood T cell repertoires in COVID-19. About the study: COVID-19 samples, acute and convalescent, were from the United States, Italy and Spain.

CDR1 and CDR2 from the germline V gene are SGHTA and FQGTGA. The length of the CDR3 is 13 residues. V dropped 5 bases and J dropped 6; count of bases not matched to a gene: 3. Original methodology: How many nucleated cells were present was estimated from reference gene primer amplification. This table comes from immunoSEQ multiplex PCR, and its TCRdb copy is limited to in-frame clones, with some not included. That table furnishes V, J and clone size, whereas the DNA furnished D and trimming. The sample yields 270,000 or so clones, around 81% seen once. Of note for this clone: Other DNA sequences in this specimen translate into the identical CDR3.

Recruits, aged about 18 to 100 years, lived in 24 US areas. Participants' reported clinical history set cohort assignment. This chain links TRBV7-3 with TRBJ1-1, with 10 bases that match TRBD1. The source material was PBMCs or T cells enriched from blood (not recorded which). The TCR comes from a man between 45 and 60 years old who had recovered from COVID-19. CDR3 amino acids: CASSPGTGAEAFF. The CDR3 bases are TGTGCCAGCAGCCCGGGGACAGGGGCTGAAGCTTTCTTT. Looking up the rest from reference TRBV7-3 and TRBJ1-1 gives the full variable domain: GAGVSQTPSNKVTEKGKYVELRCDPISGHTALYWYRQSLGQGPEFLIYFQGTGAADDSGLPNDRFFAVRPEGSVSTLKIQRTERGDSAVYLCASSPGTGAEAFFGQGTRLTVV.